The sequence of this T cell receptor beta chain was determined in a study of blood T cell repertoires in COVID-19. Across the study: Samples came from the United States, Italy and Spain, spanning acute and convalescent COVID-19. PBMCs, B-cell-depleted T cells, or T cells were the source of the cDNA or gDNA that made up the material.

Per the original methods: How many nucleated cells were present was estimated from reference gene primer amplification. The table came from immunoSEQ multiplex PCR; TCRdb's copy has only in-frame clones and leaves some out. D and trimming come from the DNA, and the V and J calls and clone size come from that table. The sample consists of over 350,000 clones, roughly 90% of them appearing once. Germline CDR1 and CDR2: LGHDT and YNNKEL (reference sequence). J lost 6 bases, V lost 3 bases, and 8 bases had no gene match. The CDR3 sequence is 14 residues long. This chain connects TRBV3-1 (or the pseudogene TRBV3-2) to TRBJ2-7, with 7 bases fitting TRBD1. This TCR was recovered from a woman younger than 45 with active or convalescent COVID-19. The sequenced sample consisted of peripheral blood. The CDR3, as DNA: TGTGCCAGCAGCCAGAGGGGGCGTACTGGCGAGCAGTACTTC. Its translation: CASSQRGRTGEQYF.